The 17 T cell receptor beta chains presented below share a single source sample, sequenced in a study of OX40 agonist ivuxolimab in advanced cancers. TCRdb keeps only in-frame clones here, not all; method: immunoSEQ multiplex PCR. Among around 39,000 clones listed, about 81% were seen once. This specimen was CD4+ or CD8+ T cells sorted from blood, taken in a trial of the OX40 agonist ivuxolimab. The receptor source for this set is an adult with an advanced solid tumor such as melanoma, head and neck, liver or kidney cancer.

The CDR3 loop is CASRLTGVQGAFDEQYF. The DNA of the CDR3 is TGCGCCAGCCGACTCACCGGGGTACAGGGGGCTTTTGACGAGCAGTACTTC. The J gene is TRBJ2-7, the V gene TRBV5-1; the match to TRBD1 covers 9 bases. Trimming cost V 7 bases and J 5 bases; bases outside gene matches: 19. Looked up from germline, CDR1 is SGHRS and CDR2 is YFSETQ. The CDR3 extends over 17 amino acids. Looking up the rest from reference TRBV5-1 and TRBJ2-7 gives the full variable domain: KAGVTQTPRYLIKTRGQQVTLSCSPISGHRSVSWYQQTPGQGLQFLFEYFSETQRNKGNFPGRFSGRQFSNSRSEMNVSTLELGDSALYLCASRLTGVQGAFDEQYFGPGTRLTVT.

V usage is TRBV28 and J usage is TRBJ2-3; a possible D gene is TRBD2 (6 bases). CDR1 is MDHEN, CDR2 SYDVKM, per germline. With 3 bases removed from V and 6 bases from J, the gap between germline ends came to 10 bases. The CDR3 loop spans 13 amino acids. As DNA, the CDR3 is TGTGCCAGCAGTTTGGCGGGGCGGGATACGCAGTATTTT. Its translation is CASSLAGRDTQYF.

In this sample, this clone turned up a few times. The CDR3: CASSPSVLAATTDTQYF. The DNA for the CDR3 is TGTGCCAGCAGCCCCTCCGTCCTAGCGGCCACCACAGATACGCAGTATTTT. The chain has TRBV7-3 and TRBJ2-3, with 7 positions matching TRBD2. In germline, CDR1 is SGHTA, CDR2 FQGTGA. V shed 5 bases, J shed 2 bases, and the junction held 13 bases outside the gene matches. This CDR3 is built from 17 residues.

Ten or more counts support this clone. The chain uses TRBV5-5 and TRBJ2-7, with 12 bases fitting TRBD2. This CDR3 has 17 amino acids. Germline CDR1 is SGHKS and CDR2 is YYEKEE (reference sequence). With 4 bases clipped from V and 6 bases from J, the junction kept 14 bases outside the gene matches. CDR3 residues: CASSRRSPGLAGGEQYF. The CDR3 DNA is TGTGCCAGCAGCAGGCGATCACCGGGACTAGCGGGCGGCGAGCAGTACTTC.

CDR3 nucleotides: TGTGCCAGCAGTGAAGGGATATCGGCAGATACGCAGTATTTT. It translates to CASSEGISADTQYF. The genes are TRBV6-1 and TRBJ2-3, with D unclear. This CDR3 has 14 residues. V was shortened by 1 base and J by 4 bases, with 9 bases between the two germline ends. Looked up from germline, CDR1 is MNHNS and CDR2 is SASEGT.

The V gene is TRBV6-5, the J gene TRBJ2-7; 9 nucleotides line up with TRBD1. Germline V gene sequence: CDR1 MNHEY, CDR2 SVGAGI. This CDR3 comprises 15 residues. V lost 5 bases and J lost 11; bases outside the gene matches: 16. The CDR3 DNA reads TGTGCCAGCAGTCAACACCGGGACAGGGAGGAGTACGAGTACTTC. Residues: CASSQHRDREEYEYF.

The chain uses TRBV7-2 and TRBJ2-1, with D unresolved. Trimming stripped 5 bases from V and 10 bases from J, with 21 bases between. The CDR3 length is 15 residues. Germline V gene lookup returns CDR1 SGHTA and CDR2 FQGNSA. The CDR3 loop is CASSAPFDGRNEQFF. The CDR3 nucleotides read TGTGCCAGCAGCGCCCCCTTTGACGGCCGGAACGAGCAGTTCTTC.

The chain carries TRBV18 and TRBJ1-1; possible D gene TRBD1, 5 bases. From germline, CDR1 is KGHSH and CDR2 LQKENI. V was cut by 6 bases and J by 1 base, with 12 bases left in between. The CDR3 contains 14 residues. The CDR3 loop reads CASSASTGNTEAFF. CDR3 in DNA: TGTGCCAGCTCGGCATCTACAGGGAACACTGAAGCTTTCTTT. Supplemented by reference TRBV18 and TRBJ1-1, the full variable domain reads NAGVMQNPRHLVRRRGQEARLRCSPMKGHSHVYWYRQLPEEGLKFMVYLQKENIIDESGMPKERFSAEFPKEGPSILRIQQVVRGDSAAYFCASSASTGNTEAFFGQGTRLTVV.

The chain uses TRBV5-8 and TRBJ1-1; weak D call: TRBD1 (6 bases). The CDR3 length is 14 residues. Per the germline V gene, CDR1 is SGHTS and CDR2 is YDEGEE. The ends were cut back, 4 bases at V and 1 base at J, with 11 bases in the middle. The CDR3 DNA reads TGTGCCAGCAGCCCCGGACAGTGGAACACTGAAGCTTTCTTT. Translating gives CASSPGQWNTEAFF.

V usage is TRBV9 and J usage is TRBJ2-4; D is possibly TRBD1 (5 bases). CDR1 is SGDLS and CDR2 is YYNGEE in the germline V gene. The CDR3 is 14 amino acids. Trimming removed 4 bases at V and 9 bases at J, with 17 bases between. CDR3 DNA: TGTGCCAGCAGCACTGAACAGGAGTTCGGCATTCAGTACTTC. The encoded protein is CASSTEQEFGIQYF.

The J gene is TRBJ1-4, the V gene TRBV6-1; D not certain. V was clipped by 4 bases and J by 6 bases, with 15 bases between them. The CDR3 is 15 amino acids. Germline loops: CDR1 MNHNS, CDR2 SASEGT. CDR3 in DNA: TGTGCCAGCAGTGGCAGAACAACTGGGGATGAAAAACTGTTTTTT. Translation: CASSGRTTGDEKLFF.

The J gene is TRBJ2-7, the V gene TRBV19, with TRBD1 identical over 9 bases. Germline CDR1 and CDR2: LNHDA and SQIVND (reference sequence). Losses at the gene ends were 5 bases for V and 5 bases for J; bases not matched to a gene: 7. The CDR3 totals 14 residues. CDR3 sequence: CASSGRTGENEQYF. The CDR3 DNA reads TGTGCCAGTAGTGGCCGGACAGGGGAGAACGAGCAGTACTTC.

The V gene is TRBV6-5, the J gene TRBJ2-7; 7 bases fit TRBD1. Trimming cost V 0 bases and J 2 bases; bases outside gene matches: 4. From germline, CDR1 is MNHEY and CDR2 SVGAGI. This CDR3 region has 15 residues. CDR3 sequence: CASSYSGTATYEQYF. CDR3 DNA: TGTGCCAGCAGTTACTCTGGGACAGCCACCTACGAGCAGTACTTC.

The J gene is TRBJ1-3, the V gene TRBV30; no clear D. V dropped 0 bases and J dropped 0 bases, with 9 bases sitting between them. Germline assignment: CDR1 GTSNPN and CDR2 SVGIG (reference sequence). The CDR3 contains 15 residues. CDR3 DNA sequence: TGTGCCTGGAGTGTAGACGGGCACTCTGGAAACACCATATATTTT. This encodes CAWSVDGHSGNTIYF.

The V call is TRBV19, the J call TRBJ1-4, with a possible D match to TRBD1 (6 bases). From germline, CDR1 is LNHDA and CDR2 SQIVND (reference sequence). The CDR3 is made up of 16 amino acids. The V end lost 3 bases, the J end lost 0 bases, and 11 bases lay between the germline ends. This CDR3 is CASSIPHRATNEKLFF. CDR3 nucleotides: TGTGCCAGTAGTATCCCTCACAGGGCAACTAATGAAAAACTGTTTTTT.

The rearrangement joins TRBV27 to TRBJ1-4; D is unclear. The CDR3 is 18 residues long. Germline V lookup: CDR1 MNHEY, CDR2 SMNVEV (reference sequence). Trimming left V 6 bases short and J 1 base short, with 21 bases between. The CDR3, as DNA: TGTGCCAGCAGCCCCTCGGCCCCCCCGGGGTTAACTAATGAAAAACTGTTTTTT. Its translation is CASSPSAPPGLTNEKLFF.

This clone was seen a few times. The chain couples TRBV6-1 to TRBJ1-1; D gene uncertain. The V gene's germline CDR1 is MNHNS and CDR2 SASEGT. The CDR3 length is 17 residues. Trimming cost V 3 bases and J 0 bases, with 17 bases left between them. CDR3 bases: TGTGCCAGCAGTGAGGCCCGTTCGAGTTGGGTGAACACTGAAGCTTTCTTT. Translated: CASSEARSSWVNTEAFF.